The 28 T cell receptor beta chains in this list originate from one sample, sequenced in a study of post-analysis software for immune sequencing data (dated by TCRdb to between 2014 and 2016). Their cognate antigens are unknown. The method was PCR. The sequencer was an Illumina HiSeq 2500. To reduce PCR and sequencing biases, unique molecular identifiers were built into the TCR beta cDNA libraries. Through fastp at Q25 and MiXCR, TCRdb rebuilt clones from the public reads, retaining in-frame beta chains. Rows are combined by CDR3 protein, so each entry shows the most common genes and DNA. The table for this sample lists 750,000 to 950,000 distinct CDR3 sequences; 53% of them were counted only once. The top ten constitute about 4.5% of the sample. The research as a whole found: About 5 TRBV segments, including TRBV5-6, TRBV5-1 and TRBV20-1, were significantly more frequent in patients than controls.

Sequenced: blood. These receptors originate from a girl under 18 with multiple sclerosis.

This rearrangement joins TRBV5-1 to TRBJ2-1; D is perhaps TRBD2 (6 bases). Germline CDR1 is SGHRS and CDR2 is YFSETQ. Trimming took off 4 bases at V and 5 bases at J, with 13 bases between the two ends. The CDR3 totals 14 residues. Written as DNA, the CDR3 is TGCGCCAGCAGCCCGGGACTTTCCGACAATGAGCAGTTCTTC. The encoded protein is CASSPGLSDNEQFF.

The chain combines TRBV5-1 with TRBJ2-1; tentatively, D is TRBD1 (6 bases). TRBJ2-7 explains the end of the DNA better; the J call may be wrong. The V gene's germline CDR1 is SGHRS and CDR2 YFSETQ. The CDR3 length is 14 residues. Written as DNA, the CDR3 is TGCGCCAGCAATCGGGAACAGGGACCCTACGAGCAGTACTTC. It codes for CASNREQGPYEQYF.

This clonotype was detected only a few times. The V gene is TRBV12-3 or TRBV12-4, the J gene TRBJ1-5; tentatively, D is TRBD1 (6 bases). Trimming took 5 bases from V and 0 from J, leaving 11 bases between them. CDR3 length: 15 residues. CDR3 DNA: TGTGCCAGCAGTCGTGGACAGTCTAGCAATCAGCCCCAGCATTTT. Its protein is CASSRGQSSNQPQHF.

The chain is built from TRBV5-5 and TRBJ2-7, with 8 bases identical to TRBD2. Germline trimming cut 6 bases from V and 1 base from J; bases unmatched to any gene: 18. CDR3 length equals 18 residues. Per germline, CDR1 SGHKS and CDR2 YYEKEE (reference sequence). As DNA, the CDR3 is TGTGCCAGCACCTCGGGGCCCCTTCGCGGGGGGCCATCCTACGAGCAGTACTTC. Translating it yields CASTSGPLRGGPSYEQYF.

This clonotype showed up just a few times. The chain joins TRBV11-2 to TRBJ2-1, with D perhaps matching TRBD2 (6 bases). Germline lookup yields CDR1 SGHAT and CDR2 FQNNGV. The CDR3 is 14 residues long. Trimming pared 5 bases from V and 2 bases from J, leaving 10 bases between. The CDR3: CASSLSGPYNEQFF. CDR3 coding DNA: TGTGCCAGCAGCCTAAGCGGGCCCTACAATGAGCAGTTCTTC.

The chain uses TRBV7-3 and TRBJ2-1; 8 positions match TRBD2. The germline CDR1 and CDR2 sequences are SGHTA and FQGTGA. This CDR3 region has 16 residues. V was clipped by 1 base and J by 5 bases; unmatched bases: 7. As DNA, the CDR3 is TGTGCCAGCAGCTTAAATTTAGCGGGGAGAAACAATGAGCAGTTCTTC. It codes for CASSLNLAGRNNEQFF.

J is TRBJ2-7 and V is TRBV20-1, with D maybe TRBD1 (5 bases). This CDR3 has 13 amino acids. Trimming cost V 4 bases and J 2 bases, with 12 bases left between them. Germline CDR1 reads DFQATT; CDR2 reads SNEGSKA (reference sequence). This chain's CDR3 is CSAKGDRAYEQYF. The CDR3 nucleotides are TGCAGTGCTAAAGGAGACAGAGCCTACGAGCAGTACTTC.

V and J are TRBV20-1 and TRBJ2-7; tentative D call: TRBD2 (6 bases). Germline CDR1 DFQATT, CDR2 SNEGSKA (reference sequence). CDR3 length: 13 amino acids. With 5 bases removed from V and 4 bases from J, the gap between germline ends came to 15 bases. CDR3 DNA sequence: TGCAGTGCTCCTACTAGCAGCAGATACGAGCAGTACTTC. It specifies CSAPTSSRYEQYF.

The gene calls are TRBV5-1 and TRBJ1-5, with D unresolved. The germline CDR1 and CDR2 sequences are SGHRS and YFSETQ. Deletions cut 0 bases from V and 5 bases from J, with 9 bases between. The CDR3 is made up of 14 amino acids. The CDR3 here is CASSLAGQHQPQHF. The CDR3 nucleotides are TGCGCCAGCAGCTTGGCGGGCCAACATCAGCCCCAGCATTTT.

V and J are TRBV29-1 and TRBJ1-1; D perhaps matches TRBD1 (5 bases). Trimming shortened V by 7 bases and J by 2 bases, and 17 bases separated the two germline ends. The CDR3 is made up of 14 amino acids. The V gene's germline CDR1 is SQVTM and CDR2 ANQGSEA. Here the CDR3 reads CSAQGTRTNTEAFF. The CDR3 DNA is TGCAGCGCCCAGGGAACTCGGACAAACACTGAAGCTTTCTTT.

This chain connects TRBV7-2 to TRBJ2-2; no firm D call. The CDR3 is 14 residues long. V was clipped by 3 bases and J by 4 bases, with 9 bases between them. Germline V CDR1 and CDR2: SGHTA, FQGNSA. The chain's CDR3 is CASSFSDGTGELFF. Here the CDR3 DNA reads TGTGCCAGCAGCTTCTCAGACGGCACCGGGGAGCTGTTTTTT.

The V gene is TRBV12-3 or TRBV12-4, the J gene TRBJ2-7; D ambiguous. V was shortened by 5 bases and J by 3 bases, with 14 bases between the two germline ends. This CDR3 contains 14 residues. CDR3 coding DNA: TGTGCCAGCAGTGTGGACCGATCGAACTACGAGCAGTACTTC. Translated: CASSVDRSNYEQYF.

The chain has TRBV5-1 and TRBJ1-1; no definite D call. The germline V and J ends were trimmed by 1 base and 2 bases, with 6 bases remaining between them. The CDR3 loop spans 13 amino acids. Germline CDR1 reads SGHRS; CDR2 reads YFSETQ. The CDR3 DNA reads TGCGCCAGCAGCTTGCAGGACAACACTGAAGCTTTCTTT. It encodes CASSLQDNTEAFF.

This clonotype has more than one count but fewer than ten. The chain recombines TRBV5-1 with TRBJ2-5, with 13 nucleotides matching TRBD2. In germline, CDR1 is SGHRS, CDR2 YFSETQ. The V segment lost 4 bases and the J segment 5 bases; nucleotides outside the gene matches: 8. The CDR3 runs to 16 residues. The CDR3 protein is CASSHLETSGRETQYF. DNA of the CDR3: TGCGCCAGCAGCCACCTGGAGACTAGCGGGAGGGAGACCCAGTACTTC.

This chain uses TRBV27 with TRBJ2-1, with D possibly being TRBD2 (6 bases). V was cut by 5 bases and J by 0 bases, with 14 bases left in between. The CDR3 spans 16 residues. The germline CDR1 and CDR2 sequences are MNHEY and SMNVEV (reference sequence). The CDR3 DNA reads as TGTGCCAGCAGTCCCGTCGGGGGAAGCTCCTACAATGAGCAGTTCTTC. As protein: CASSPVGGSSYNEQFF.

The chain couples TRBV7-2 to TRBJ1-4; 8 bases are shared with TRBD1. The CDR3 totals 15 residues. Germline trimming cut 5 bases from V and 8 bases from J; bases unmatched to any gene: 10. CDR1 and CDR2 (germline): SGHTA, FQGNSA. The DNA of the CDR3 is TGTGCCAGCAGCCCCGGACAGGGTTCGGGGGAAAAACTGTTTTTT. This codes for CASSPGQGSGEKLFF. The whole variable domain, filled in from reference TRBV7-2 and TRBJ1-4, reads GAGVSQSPSNKVTEKGKDVELRCDPISGHTALYWYRQSLGQGLEFLIYFQGNSAPDKSGLPSDRFSAERTGGSVSTLTIQRTQQEDSAVYLCASSPGQGSGEKLFFGSGTQLSVL.

The V call is TRBV18, the J call TRBJ2-4; possibly TRBD2 for D (6 bases). The CDR3 sequence is 13 residues long. In germline, CDR1 is KGHSH, CDR2 LQKENI. Trimming left V 3 bases short and J 5 bases short, with 8 bases between. The chain's CDR3 is CASSPQRENIQYF. The CDR3 nucleotides are TGTGCCAGCTCACCGCAGCGGGAAAACATTCAGTACTTC.

The chain joins TRBV7-3 to TRBJ2-1, with 7 bases matching TRBD1. CDR1 is SGHTA and CDR2 is FQGTGA in the germline V gene. This CDR3 comprises 15 residues. V trimming: 0 bases; J trimming: 5 bases; junction bases outside the gene matches: 4. In DNA form, the CDR3 reads TGTGCCAGCAGCTTAACGTTAGGGACAGACAATGAGCAGTTCTTC. The encoded protein is CASSLTLGTDNEQFF.

The chain couples TRBV5-1 to TRBJ2-1, with D perhaps TRBD1 (6 bases). Per germline, CDR1 SGHRS and CDR2 YFSETQ. The CDR3 contains 14 residues. Trimming took 0 bases from V and 4 from J, leaving 8 bases between them. The CDR3 DNA reads as TGCGCCAGCAGCTTGGCTACAGGGTACAATGAGCAGTTCTTC. This codes for CASSLATGYNEQFF.

This sequence joins TRBV9 and TRBJ2-1, with a possible D match to TRBD1 (5 bases). The germline V and J ends were trimmed by 4 bases and 4 bases, with 15 bases remaining between them. The CDR3 runs to 15 residues. Germline V gives CDR1 SGDLS, CDR2 YYNGEE. The CDR3 spells CASSPLTDPYNEQFF. The CDR3 DNA follows: TGTGCCAGCAGCCCACTGACAGACCCTTACAATGAGCAGTTCTTC.

V gene TRBV12-3 or TRBV12-4 combines with J gene TRBJ2-3; TRBD2 is a possible D gene (5 bases). The CDR3 has 16 amino acids. Trimming removed 1 base at V and 3 bases at J, with 14 bases between. This CDR3 is CASSLGAAAATDTQYF. CDR3 coding DNA: TGTGCCAGCAGTTTAGGGGCAGCGGCGGCGACAGATACGCAGTATTTT.

This clonotype has a handful of counts. J is TRBJ2-7 and V is TRBV29-1; 11 nucleotides match TRBD2. CDR3 length: 14 amino acids. The V gene end was trimmed by 3 bases and the J gene end by 2 bases; junction bases not matched to a gene: 3. Germline CDR1 reads SQVTM; CDR2 reads ANQGSEA. The CDR3 DNA follows: TGCAGCGTTGAGGGACTAGCGGAGACCTACGAGCAGTACTTC. Protein: CSVEGLAETYEQYF.

This clonotype turned up a few times. This sequence joins TRBV5-1 and TRBJ2-7; TRBD2 agrees at 8 bases. J lost 5 bases, V lost 5 bases, and 12 bases had no gene match. Germline V gene sequence: CDR1 SGHRS, CDR2 YFSETQ. The CDR3 loop spans 15 amino acids. The CDR3 coding sequence is TGCGCCAGCAGTTGGGGGAGCGGGAGTAAGGACGAGCAGTACTTC. Its protein product is CASSWGSGSKDEQYF.

V and J are TRBV20-1 and TRBJ2-5, with D possibly being TRBD1 (5 bases). V lost 5 bases and J lost 1, with 17 bases in between. CDR1 and CDR2 from the germline V gene are DFQATT and SNEGSKA (reference sequence). The CDR3 is 15 amino acids. The CDR3, as DNA: TGCAGTGCTCCCCCGCTCGGGCAGGGCCAAGAGACCCAGTACTTC. It codes for CSAPPLGQGQETQYF.

On this clonotype itself: A junction end diverges from the germline sequence, so it may reflect a read error. V is TRBV29-1 and J is TRBJ2-3, with D tentatively TRBD1 (6 bases). Germline CDR1 and CDR2: SQVTM and ANQGSEA. This CDR3 region has 15 residues. CDR3 nucleotides: TGCAACGTTGAAGATGCAGGGGCGCGGACAGATACGCAGTATTTT. Translated, it gives CNVEDAGARTDTQYF.

This chain uses TRBV7-6 with TRBJ2-5; unclear D gene. The germline V and J ends were trimmed by 2 bases and 0 bases, with 19 bases remaining between them. CDR3 length: 18 amino acids. CDR1 is SGHVS, CDR2 FNYEAQ, per germline. As DNA, the CDR3 is TGTGCCAGCAGCTTAAGTCCTCCGGGCAGCTCAAACCAAGAGACCCAGTACTTC. It translates to CASSLSPPGSSNQETQYF.

The genes are TRBV12-3 or TRBV12-4 and TRBJ2-1; 7 bases line up with TRBD2. Trimming cost V 5 bases and J 0 bases; bases outside gene matches: 10. This CDR3 spans 17 amino acids. Written as DNA, the CDR3 is TGTGCCAGCAGTCCTTACCCCCTAGCGGACTCCTACAATGAGCAGTTCTTC. This codes for CASSPYPLADSYNEQFF.

This sequence joins TRBV20-1 and TRBJ2-7; TRBD1 agrees at 9 bases. CDR3 size: 14 residues. V shed 5 bases, J shed 0 bases, and the junction held 5 bases outside the gene matches. Germline lookup yields CDR1 DFQATT and CDR2 SNEGSKA (reference sequence). The DNA of the CDR3 is TGCAGTGCTTCCGGGACAGGGAGCTCCTACGAGCAGTACTTC. This gives the protein CSASGTGSSYEQYF.